This is a list of T cell receptor beta chains from one sample in a study of shared clonotypes between healthy human individuals. Some clones are missing from TCRdb's copy, which holds only in-frame ones; the method was immunoSEQ multiplex PCR. The sample has around 240,000 clones; 65% to 70% are singletons. Sample: memory CD4+ T cells sorted from blood. These receptors were taken from a man aged 25-45 years in good health. CDR3s include the opening cysteine and the closing phenylalanine or tryptophan. The D gene is left open where the match is weak. Clone sizes are given selectively: once, few, many, or a class where the clone is expanded.

j_call clone_size cdr3_length d_call v_call cdr3_nt cdr3_aa
TRBJ2-2 - 15 - TRBV7-8 TGTGCCAGCAGCTTAGCGGGGTTACACCCAGGGGAGCTGTTTTTT CASSLAGLHPGELFF
TRBJ2-3 - 15 - TRBV19 TGTGCCACTGACCGGGACTTCGGTGGGACAGATACGCAGTATTTT CATDRDFGGTDTQYF
TRBJ1-4 - 13 TRBD1 TRBV7-7 TGTGCTAGCAGCATGGACAGGGATGAAAAACTGTTTTTT CASSMDRDEKLFF
TRBJ2-5 - 13 - TRBV29-1 TGCAGCGCTGCGGGGCTAAGGGCGGAGACCCAGTACTTC CSAAGLRAETQYF
TRBJ2-5 - 16 TRBD1 TRBV11-2 TGTGCCAGCAGCTTAGCGTCGGGACAGACCCTAGGGACCCAGTACTTC CASSLASGQTLGTQYF
TRBJ2-5 once 11 - TRBV19 TGTGCCTCCTCACCTGGGGAGACCCAGTACTTC CASSPGETQYF
TRBJ2-7 once 14 TRBD2 TRBV5-1 TGCGCCAGCCGGACTAGCGGGAGTAACAACGAGCAGTACTTC CASRTSGSNNEQYF
TRBJ1-5 - 15 - TRBV6-5 TGTGCCAGCAGTTCCCGGACAGCCTACAATCAGCCCCAGCATTTT CASSSRTAYNQPQHF
TRBJ1-1 - 15 - TRBV19 TGTGCCTCCTTCGGAACAGGGATAGGGTACACTGAAGCTTTCTTT CASFGTGIGYTEAFF
TRBJ1-2 - 16 TRBD1 TRBV18 TGTGCCAGCTCACCACCCGGACAGGGGAATAACTATGGCTACACCTTC CASSPPGQGNNYGYTF